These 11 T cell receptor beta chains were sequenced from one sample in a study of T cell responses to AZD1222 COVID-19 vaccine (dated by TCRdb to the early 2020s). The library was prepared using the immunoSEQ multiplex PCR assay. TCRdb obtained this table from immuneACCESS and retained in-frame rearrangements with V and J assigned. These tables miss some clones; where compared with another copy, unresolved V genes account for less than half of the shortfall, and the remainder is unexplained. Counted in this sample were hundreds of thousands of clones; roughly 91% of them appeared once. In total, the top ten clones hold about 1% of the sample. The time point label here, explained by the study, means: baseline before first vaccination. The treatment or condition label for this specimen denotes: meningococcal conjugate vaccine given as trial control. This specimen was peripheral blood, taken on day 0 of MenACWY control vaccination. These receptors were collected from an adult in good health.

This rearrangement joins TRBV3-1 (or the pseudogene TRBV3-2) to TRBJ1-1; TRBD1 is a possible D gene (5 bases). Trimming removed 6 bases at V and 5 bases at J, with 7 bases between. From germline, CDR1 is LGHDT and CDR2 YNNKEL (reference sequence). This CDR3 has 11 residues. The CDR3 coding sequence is TGTGCCAGCAGGAGGGGTACTGAAGCTTTCTTT. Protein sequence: CASRRGTEAFF.

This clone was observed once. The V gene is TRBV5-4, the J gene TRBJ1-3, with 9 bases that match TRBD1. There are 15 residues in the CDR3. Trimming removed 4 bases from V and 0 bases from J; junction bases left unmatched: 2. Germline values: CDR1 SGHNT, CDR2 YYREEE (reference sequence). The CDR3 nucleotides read TGTGCCAGCAGCCCGGACAGGGGCTCTGGAAACACCATATATTTT. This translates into CASSPDRGSGNTIYF.

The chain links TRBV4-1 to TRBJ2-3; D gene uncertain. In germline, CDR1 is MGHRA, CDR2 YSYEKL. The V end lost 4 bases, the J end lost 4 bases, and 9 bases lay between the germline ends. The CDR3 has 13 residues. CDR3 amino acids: CASSPSLADTQYF. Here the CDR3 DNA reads TGCGCCAGCAGCCCTTCTCTAGCAGATACGCAGTATTTT.

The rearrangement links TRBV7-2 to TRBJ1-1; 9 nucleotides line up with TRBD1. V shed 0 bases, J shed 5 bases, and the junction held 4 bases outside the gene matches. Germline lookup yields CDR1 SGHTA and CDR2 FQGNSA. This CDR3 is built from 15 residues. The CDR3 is CASSLAGTGITEAFF. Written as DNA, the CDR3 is TGTGCCAGCAGCTTAGCAGGGACAGGGATAACTGAAGCTTTCTTT. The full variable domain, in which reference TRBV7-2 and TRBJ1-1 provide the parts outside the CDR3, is GAGVSQSPSNKVTEKGKDVELRCDPISGHTALYWYRQSLGQGLEFLIYFQGNSAPDKSGLPSDRFSAERTGGSVSTLTIQRTQQEDSAVYLCASSLAGTGITEAFFGQGTRLTVV.

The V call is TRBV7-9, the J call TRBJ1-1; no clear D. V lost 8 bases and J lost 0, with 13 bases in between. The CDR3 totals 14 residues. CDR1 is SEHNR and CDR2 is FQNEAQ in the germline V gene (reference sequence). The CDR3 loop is CASGFWGLNTEAFF. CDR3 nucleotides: TGTGCCAGCGGATTTTGGGGTTTGAACACTGAAGCTTTCTTT.

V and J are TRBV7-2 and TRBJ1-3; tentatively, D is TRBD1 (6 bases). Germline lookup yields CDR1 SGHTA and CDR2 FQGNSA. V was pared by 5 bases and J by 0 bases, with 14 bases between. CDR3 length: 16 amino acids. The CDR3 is CASSATGTSSGNTIYF. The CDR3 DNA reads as TGTGCCAGCAGCGCTACCGGGACAAGCTCTGGAAACACCATATATTTT.

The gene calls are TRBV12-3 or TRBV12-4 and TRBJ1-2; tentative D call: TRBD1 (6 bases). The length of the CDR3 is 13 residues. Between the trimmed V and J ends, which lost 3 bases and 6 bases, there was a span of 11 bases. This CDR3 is CASSFGAGDGYTF. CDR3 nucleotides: TGTGCCAGCAGTTTCGGAGCAGGGGATGGCTACACCTTC.

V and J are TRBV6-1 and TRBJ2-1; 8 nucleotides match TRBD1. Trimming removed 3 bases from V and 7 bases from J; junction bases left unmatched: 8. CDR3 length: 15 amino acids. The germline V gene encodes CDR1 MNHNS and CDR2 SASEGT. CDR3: CASSDIRDRRNEQFF. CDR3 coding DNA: TGTGCCAGCAGTGATATAAGGGACAGGCGGAATGAGCAGTTCTTC.

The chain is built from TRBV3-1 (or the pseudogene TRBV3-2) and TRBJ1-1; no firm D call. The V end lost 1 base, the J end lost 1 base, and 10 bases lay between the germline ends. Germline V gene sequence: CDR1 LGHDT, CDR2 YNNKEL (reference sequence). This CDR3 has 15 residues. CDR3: CASSQGPAGNTEAFF. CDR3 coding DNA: TGTGCCAGCAGCCAAGGGCCAGCGGGGAACACTGAAGCTTTCTTT.

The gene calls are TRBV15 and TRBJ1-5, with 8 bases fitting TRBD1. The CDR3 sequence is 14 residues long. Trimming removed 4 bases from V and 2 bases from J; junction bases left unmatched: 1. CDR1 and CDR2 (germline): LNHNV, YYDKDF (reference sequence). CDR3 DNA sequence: TGTGCCACCAGCAAGGACAGGGGCAATCAGCCCCAGCATTTT. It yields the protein CATSKDRGNQPQHF.

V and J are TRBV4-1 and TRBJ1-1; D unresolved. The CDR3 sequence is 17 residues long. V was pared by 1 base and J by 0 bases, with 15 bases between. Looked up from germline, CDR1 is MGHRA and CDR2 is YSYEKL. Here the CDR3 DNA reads TGCGCCAGCAGCCAAGGGAGCCCAAGTAAGGTGAACACTGAAGCTTTCTTT. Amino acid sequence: CASSQGSPSKVNTEAFF.